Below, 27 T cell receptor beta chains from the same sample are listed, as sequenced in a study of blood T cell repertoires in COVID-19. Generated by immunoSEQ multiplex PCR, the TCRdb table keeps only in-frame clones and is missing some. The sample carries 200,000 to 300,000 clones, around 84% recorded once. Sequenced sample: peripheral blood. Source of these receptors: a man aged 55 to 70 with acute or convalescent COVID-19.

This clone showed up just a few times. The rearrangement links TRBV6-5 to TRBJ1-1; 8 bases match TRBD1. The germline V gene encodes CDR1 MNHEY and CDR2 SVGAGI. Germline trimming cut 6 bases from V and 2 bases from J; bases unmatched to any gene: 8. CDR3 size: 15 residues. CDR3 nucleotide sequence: TGTGCCAGCAGAGCCGGACAGGGAGTTAACACTGAAGCTTTCTTT. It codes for CASRAGQGVNTEAFF.

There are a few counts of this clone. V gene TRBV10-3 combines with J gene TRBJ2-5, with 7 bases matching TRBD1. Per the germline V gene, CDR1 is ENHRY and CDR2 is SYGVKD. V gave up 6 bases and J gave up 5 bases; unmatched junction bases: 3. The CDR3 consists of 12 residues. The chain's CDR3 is CAIRGGGETQYF. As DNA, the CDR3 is TGTGCCATCAGAGGGGGCGGGGAGACCCAGTACTTC.

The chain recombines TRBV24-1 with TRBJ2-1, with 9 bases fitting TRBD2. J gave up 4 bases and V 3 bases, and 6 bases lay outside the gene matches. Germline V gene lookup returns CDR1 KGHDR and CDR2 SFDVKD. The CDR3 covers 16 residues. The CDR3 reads CATSDATSGKYNEQFF. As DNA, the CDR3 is TGTGCCACCAGTGATGCGACTAGCGGCAAATACAATGAGCAGTTCTTC.

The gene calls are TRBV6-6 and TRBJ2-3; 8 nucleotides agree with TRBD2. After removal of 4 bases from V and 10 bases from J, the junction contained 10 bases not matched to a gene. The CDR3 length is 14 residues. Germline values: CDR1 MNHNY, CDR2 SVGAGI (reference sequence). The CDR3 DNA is TGTGCCAGCAGTTTAGGACTAGCAGGATGGGCGCAGTATTTT. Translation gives CASSLGLAGWAQYF.

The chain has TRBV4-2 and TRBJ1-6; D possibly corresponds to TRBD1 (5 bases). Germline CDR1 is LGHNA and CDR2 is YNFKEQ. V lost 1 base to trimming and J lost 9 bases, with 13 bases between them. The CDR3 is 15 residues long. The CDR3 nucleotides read TGTGCCAGCAGCCAAGTGGGGGGGGTAAGTTCACCCCTCCACTTT. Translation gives CASSQVGGVSSPLHF.

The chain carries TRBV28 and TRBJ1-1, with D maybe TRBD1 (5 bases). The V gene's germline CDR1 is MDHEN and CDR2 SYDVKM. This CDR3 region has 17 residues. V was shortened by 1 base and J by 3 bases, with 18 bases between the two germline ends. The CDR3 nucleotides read TGTGCCAGCAGTTTATCAGGGATCGGAGTAATGGACACTGAAGCTTTCTTT. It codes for CASSLSGIGVMDTEAFF.

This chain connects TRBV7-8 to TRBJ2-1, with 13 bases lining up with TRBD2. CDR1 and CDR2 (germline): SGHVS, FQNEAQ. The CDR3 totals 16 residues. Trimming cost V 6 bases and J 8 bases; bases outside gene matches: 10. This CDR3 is CASSFRGTSGRDEQFF. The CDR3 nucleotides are TGTGCCAGCAGTTTTAGGGGCACTAGCGGGAGGGATGAGCAGTTCTTC.

Here the CDR3 reads CASSQAGVDEKLFF. CDR3 DNA sequence: TGTGCCAGCAGCCAAGCGGGGGTAGACGAAAAACTGTTTTTT. J is TRBJ1-4 and V is TRBV3-1 (or the pseudogene TRBV3-2); TRBD1 is a possible D gene (5 bases). CDR1 is LGHDT and CDR2 is YNNKEL in the germline V gene (reference sequence). V dropped 1 base and J dropped 8 bases, with 11 bases sitting between them. The CDR3 sequence is 14 residues long.

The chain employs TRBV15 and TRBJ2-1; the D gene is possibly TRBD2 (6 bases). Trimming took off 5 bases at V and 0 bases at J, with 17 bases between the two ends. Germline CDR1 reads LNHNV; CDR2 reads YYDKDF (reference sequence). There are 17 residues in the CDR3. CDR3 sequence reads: CATSLGLPLSSYNEQFF. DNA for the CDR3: TGTGCCACCAGCCTAGGACTACCCTTGAGCTCCTACAATGAGCAGTTCTTC. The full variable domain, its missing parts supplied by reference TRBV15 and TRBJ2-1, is DAMVIQNPRYQVTQFGKPVTLSCSQTLNHNVMYWYQQKSSQAPKLLFHYYDKDFNNEADTPDNFQSRRPNTSFCFLDIRSPGLGDTAMYLCATSLGLPLSSYNEQFFGPGTRLTVL.

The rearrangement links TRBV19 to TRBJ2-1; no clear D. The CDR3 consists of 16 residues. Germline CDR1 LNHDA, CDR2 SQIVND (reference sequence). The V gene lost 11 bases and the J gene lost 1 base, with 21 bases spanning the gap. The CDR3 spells CASNRQQAFSYNEQFF. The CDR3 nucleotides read TGTGCCTCCAATCGCCAGCAGGCCTTTTCCTACAATGAGCAGTTCTTC. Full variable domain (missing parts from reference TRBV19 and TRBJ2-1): DGGITQSPKYLFRKEGQNVTLSCEQNLNHDAMYWYRQDPGQGLRLIYYSQIVNDFQKGDIAEGYSVSREKKESFPLTVTSAQKNPTAFYLCASNRQQAFSYNEQFFGPGTRLTVL.

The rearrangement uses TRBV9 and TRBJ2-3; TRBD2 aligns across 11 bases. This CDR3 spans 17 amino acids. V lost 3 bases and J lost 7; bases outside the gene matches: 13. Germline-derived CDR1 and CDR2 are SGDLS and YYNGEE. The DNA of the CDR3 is TGTGCCAGCAGCGAACTGGGTAGCGGGGGGGCCGTAAATACGCAGTATTTT. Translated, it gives CASSELGSGGAVNTQYF.

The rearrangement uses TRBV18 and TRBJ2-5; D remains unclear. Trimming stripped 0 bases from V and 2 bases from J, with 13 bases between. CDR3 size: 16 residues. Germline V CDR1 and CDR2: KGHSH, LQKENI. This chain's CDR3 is CASSPPSPRPQETQYF. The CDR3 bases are TGTGCCAGCTCACCACCGTCCCCCAGGCCACAAGAGACCCAGTACTTC. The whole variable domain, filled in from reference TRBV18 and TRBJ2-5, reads NAGVMQNPRHLVRRRGQEARLRCSPMKGHSHVYWYRQLPEEGLKFMVYLQKENIIDESGMPKERFSAEFPKEGPSILRIQQVVRGDSAAYFCASSPPSPRPQETQYFGPGTRLLVL.

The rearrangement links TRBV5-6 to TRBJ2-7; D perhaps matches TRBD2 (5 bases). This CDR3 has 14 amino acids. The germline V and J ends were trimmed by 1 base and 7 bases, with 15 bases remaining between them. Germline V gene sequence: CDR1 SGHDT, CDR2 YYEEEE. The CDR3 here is CASSLSSGVGEQYF. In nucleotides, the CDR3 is TGTGCCAGCAGCTTGTCAAGCGGAGTAGGGGAGCAGTACTTC.

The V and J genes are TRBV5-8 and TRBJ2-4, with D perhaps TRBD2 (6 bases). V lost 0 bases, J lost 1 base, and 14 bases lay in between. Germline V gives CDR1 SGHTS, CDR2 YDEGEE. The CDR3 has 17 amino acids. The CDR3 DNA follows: TGTGCCAGCAGCTTGGCGGGGGTCGACTGGGCCAAAAACATTCAGTACTTC. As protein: CASSLAGVDWAKNIQYF.

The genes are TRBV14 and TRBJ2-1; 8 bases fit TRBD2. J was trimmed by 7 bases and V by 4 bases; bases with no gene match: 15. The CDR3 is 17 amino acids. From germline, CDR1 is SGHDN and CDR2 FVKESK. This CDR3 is CASSLPGGLGTLNEQFF. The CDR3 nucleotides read TGTGCCAGCAGCCTTCCCGGGGGACTAGGGACCCTAAATGAGCAGTTCTTC.

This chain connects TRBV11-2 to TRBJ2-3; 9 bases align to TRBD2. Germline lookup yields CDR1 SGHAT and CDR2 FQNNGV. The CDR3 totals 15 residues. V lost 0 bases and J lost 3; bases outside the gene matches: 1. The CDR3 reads CASSLETSGTDTQYF. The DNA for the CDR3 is TGTGCCAGCAGCTTAGAAACTAGCGGGACAGATACGCAGTATTTT.

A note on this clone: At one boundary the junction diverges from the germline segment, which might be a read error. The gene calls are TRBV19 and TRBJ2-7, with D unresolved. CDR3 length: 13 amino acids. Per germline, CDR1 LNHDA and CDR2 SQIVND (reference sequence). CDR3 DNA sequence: TGTGCCAGTAGCCCTCCCGGTGTTTCGGTAGGAGACTTC. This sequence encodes CASSPPGVSVGDF.

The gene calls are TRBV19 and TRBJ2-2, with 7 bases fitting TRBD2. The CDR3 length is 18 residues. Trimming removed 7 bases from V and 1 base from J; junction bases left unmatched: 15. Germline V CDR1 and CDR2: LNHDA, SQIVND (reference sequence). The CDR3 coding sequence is TGTGCCAGTAAAACCGTCCCTTCTGGCGGGAGGAACACCGGGGAGCTGTTTTTT. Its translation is CASKTVPSGGRNTGELFF. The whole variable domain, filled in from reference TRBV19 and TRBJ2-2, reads DGGITQSPKYLFRKEGQNVTLSCEQNLNHDAMYWYRQDPGQGLRLIYYSQIVNDFQKGDIAEGYSVSREKKESFPLTVTSAQKNPTAFYLCASKTVPSGGRNTGELFFGEGSRLTVL.

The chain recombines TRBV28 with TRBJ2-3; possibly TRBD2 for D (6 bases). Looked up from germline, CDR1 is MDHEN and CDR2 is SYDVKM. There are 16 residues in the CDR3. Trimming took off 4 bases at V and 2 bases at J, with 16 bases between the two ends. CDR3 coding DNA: TGTGCCAGCAGTTCCCCCCCGGGACTTCTCACAGATACGCAGTATTTT. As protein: CASSSPPGLLTDTQYF.

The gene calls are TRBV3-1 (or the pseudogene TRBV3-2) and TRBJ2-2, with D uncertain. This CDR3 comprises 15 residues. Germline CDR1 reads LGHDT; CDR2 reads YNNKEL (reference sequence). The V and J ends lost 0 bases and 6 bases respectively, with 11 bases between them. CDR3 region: CASSQDREVAGELFF. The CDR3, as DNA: TGTGCCAGCAGCCAAGATAGAGAAGTTGCCGGGGAGCTGTTTTTT.

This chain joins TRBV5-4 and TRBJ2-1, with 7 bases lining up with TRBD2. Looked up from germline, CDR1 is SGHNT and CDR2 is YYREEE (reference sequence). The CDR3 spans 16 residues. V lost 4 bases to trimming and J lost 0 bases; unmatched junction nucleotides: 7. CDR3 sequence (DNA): TGTGCCAGCAGCCTAGCCGGCGGGAGCTCCTACAATGAGCAGTTCTTC. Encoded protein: CASSLAGGSSYNEQFF.

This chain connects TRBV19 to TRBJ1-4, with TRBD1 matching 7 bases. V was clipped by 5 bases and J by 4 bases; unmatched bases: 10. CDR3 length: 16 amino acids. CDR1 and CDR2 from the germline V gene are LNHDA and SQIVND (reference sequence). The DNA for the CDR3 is TGTGCCAGTAGTTTCCTCGGAGGGACAGTTAATGAAAAACTGTTTTTT. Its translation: CASSFLGGTVNEKLFF.

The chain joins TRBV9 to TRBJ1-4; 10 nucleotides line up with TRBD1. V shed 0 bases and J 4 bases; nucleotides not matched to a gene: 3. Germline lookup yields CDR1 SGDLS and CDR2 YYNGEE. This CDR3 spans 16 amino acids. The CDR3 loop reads CASSVAGTGDNEKLFF. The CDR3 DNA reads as TGTGCCAGCAGCGTAGCCGGGACAGGGGATAATGAAAAACTGTTTTTT.

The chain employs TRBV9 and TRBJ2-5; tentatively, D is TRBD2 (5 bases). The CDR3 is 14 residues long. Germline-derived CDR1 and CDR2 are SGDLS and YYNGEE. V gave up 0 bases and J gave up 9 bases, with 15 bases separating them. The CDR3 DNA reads TGTGCCAGCAGCGTAGCCCCTACTGTGGGAGCCCAGTACTTC. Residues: CASSVAPTVGAQYF.

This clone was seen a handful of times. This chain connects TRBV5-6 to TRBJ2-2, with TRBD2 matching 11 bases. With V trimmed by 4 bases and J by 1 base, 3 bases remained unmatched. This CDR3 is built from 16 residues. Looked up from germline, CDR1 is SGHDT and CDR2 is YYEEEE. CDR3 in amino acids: CASSQGTSGNTGELFF. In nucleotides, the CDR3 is TGTGCCAGCAGCCAGGGGACTAGCGGGAACACCGGGGAGCTGTTTTTT.

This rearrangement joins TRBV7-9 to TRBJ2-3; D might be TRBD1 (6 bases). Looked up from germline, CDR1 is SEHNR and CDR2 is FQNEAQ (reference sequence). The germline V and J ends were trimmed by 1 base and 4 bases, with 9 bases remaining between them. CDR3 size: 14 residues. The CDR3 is CASSLDPGADTQYF. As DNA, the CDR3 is TGTGCCAGCAGCTTAGACCCAGGGGCAGATACGCAGTATTTT.

CDR3 bases: TGTGCCAGCAGTGAGTTACTAGCGGGAGTTACAGATACGCAGTATTTT. It is translated as CASSELLAGVTDTQYF. The chain has TRBV6-1 and TRBJ2-3, with 11 bases fitting TRBD2. The CDR3 extends over 16 amino acids. CDR1 and CDR2 from the germline V gene are MNHNS and SASEGT. The V and J ends lost 3 bases and 3 bases, in that order; junction bases with no gene match: 5.